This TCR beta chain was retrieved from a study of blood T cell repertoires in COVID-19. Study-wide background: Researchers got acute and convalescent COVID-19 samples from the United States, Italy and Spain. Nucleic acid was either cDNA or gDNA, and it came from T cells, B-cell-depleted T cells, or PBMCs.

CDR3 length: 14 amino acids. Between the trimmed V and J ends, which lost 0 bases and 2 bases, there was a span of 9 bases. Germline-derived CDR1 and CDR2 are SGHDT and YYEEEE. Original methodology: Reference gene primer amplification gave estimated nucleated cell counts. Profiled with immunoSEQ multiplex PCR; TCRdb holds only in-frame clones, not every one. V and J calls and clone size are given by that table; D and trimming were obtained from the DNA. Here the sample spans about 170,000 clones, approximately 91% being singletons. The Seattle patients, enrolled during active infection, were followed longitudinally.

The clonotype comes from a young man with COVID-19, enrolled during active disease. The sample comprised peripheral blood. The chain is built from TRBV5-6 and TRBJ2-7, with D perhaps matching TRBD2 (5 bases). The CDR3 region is CASSLEAGAYEQYF. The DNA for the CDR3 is TGTGCCAGCAGCTTGGAAGCCGGGGCCTACGAGCAGTACTTC.